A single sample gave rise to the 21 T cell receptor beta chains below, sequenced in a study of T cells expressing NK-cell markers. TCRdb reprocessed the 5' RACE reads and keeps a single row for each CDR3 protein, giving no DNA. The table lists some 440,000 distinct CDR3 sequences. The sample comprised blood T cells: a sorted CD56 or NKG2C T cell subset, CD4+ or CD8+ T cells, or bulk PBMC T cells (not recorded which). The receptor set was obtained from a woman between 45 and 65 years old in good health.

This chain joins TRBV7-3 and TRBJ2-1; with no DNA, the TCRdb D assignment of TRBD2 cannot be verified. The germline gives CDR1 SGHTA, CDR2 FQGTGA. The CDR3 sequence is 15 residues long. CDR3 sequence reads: CASSWSHGGGWEQFF.

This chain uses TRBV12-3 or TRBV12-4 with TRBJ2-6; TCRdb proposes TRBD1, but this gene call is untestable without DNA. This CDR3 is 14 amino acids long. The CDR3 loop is CASDNRAGANVLTF.

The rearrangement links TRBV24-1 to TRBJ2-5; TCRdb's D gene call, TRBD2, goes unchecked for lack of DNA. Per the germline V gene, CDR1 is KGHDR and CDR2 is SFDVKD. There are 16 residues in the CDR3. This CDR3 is CATSDLRLAGQETQYF.

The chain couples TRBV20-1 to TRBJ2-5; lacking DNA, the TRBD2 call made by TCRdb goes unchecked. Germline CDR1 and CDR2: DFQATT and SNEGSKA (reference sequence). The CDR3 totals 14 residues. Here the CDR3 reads CSAKPSAVQETQYF.

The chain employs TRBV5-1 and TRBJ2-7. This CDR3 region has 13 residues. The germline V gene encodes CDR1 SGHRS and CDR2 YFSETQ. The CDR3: CASSLGYSYEQYF.

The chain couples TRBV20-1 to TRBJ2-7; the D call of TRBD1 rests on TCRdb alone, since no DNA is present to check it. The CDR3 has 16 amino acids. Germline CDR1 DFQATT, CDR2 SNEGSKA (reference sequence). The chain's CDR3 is CSAPIPSGTNSYEQYF.

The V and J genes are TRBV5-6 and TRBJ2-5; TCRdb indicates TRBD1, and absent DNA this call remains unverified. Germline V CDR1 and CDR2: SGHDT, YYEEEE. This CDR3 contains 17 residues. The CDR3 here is CASSSGQGARWQETQYF.

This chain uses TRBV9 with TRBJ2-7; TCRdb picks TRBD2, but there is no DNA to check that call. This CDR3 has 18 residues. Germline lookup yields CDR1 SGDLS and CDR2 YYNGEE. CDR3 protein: CASSVDPGLAGGSGEQYF.

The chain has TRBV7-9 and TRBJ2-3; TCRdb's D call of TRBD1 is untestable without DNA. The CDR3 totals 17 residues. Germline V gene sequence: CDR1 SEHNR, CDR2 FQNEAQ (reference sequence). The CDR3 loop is CASSLQWTPEVADTQYF. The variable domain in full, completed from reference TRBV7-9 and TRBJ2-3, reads DTGVSQNPRHKITKRGQNVTFRCDPISEHNRLYWYRQTLGQGPEFLTYFQNEAQLEKSRLLSDRFSAERPKGSFSTLEIQRTEQGDSAMYLCASSLQWTPEVADTQYFGPGTRLTVL.

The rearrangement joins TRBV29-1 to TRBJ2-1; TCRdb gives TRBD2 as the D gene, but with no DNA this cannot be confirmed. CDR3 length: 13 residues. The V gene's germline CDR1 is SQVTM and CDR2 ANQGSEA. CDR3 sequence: CSARSGTRPEQFF.

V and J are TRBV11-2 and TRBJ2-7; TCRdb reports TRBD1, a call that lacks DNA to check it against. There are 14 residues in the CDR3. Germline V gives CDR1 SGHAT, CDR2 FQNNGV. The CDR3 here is CASSSHSTGSEQYF.

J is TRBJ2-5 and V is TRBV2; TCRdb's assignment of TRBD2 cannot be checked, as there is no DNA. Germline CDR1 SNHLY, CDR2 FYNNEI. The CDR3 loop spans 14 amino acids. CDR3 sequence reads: CASQELAGKKTQYF.

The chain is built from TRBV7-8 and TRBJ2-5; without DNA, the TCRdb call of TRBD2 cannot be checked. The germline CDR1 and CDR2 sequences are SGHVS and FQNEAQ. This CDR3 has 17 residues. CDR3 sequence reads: CASKVTQRERVQETQYF.

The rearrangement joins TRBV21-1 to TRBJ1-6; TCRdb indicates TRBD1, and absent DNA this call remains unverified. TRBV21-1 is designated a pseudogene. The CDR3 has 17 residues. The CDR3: CASSKKRGQSLDSPLHF.

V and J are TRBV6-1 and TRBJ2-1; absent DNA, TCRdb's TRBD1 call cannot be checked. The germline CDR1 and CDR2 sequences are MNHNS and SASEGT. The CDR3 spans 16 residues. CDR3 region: CASSEETGTGVIEQFF.

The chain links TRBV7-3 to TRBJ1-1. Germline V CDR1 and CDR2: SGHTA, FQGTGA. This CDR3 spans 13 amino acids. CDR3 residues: CASSLLVDTEAFF.

The CDR3 spells CASSTLAKNNEQFF. This chain links TRBV9 with TRBJ2-1; TCRdb's D call of TRBD2 is untestable without DNA. The CDR3 totals 14 residues. The germline V gene encodes CDR1 SGDLS and CDR2 YYNGEE.

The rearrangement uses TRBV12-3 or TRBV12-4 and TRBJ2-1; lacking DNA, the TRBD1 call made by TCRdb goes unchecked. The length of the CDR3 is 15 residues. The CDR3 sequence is CASSLRQFTNNEQFF.

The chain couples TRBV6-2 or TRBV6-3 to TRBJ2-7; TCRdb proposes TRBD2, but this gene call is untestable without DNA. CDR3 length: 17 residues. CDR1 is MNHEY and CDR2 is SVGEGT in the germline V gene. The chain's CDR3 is CASSFRRFGLAGYEQYF.

CDR3 region: CASSYVAGGPVNGELFF. The J gene is TRBJ2-2, the V gene TRBV6-2 or TRBV6-3; the TCRdb D gene call, TRBD2, has no DNA to confirm it. The CDR3 loop spans 17 amino acids. Germline-derived CDR1 and CDR2 are MNHEY and SVGEGT.

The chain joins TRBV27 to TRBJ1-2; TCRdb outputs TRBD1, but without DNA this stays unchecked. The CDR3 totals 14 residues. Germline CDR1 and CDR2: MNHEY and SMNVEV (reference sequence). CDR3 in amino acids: CASRRQGAPYGYTF.